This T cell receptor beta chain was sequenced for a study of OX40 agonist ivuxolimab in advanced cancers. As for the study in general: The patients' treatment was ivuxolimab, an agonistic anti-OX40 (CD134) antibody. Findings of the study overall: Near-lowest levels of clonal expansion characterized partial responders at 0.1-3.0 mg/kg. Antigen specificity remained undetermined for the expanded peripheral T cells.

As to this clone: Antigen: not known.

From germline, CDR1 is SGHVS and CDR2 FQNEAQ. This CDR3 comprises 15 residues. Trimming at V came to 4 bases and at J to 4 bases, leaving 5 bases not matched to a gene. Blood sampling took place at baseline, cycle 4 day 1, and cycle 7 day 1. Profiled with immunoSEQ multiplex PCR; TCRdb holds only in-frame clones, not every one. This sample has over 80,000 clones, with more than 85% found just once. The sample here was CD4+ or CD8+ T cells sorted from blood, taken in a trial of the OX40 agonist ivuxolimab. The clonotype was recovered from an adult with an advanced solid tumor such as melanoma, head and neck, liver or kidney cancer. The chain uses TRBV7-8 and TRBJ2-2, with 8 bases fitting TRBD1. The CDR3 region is CASSYGQGGTGELFF. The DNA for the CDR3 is TGTGCCAGCAGCTATGGACAGGGTGGCACCGGGGAGCTGTTTTTT.